This record concerns one TCR beta chain sequence. These data originate in a study of control samples from healthy donors and cancer patients. There are 15 residues in the CDR3. CDR1 and CDR2 from the germline V gene are SEHNR and FQNEAQ (reference sequence). V lost 5 bases to trimming and J lost 5 bases, with 18 bases between them. The method was immunoSEQ multiplex PCR; TCRdb's version includes in-frame clones alone and lacks a portion of them. The data show just over 150,000 clones, about 87% seen once. The specimen was blood. This TCR came from a man in his thirties or forties in good health. The genes are TRBV7-9 and TRBJ2-5; possible D gene TRBD1, 5 bases. The CDR3 DNA is TGTGCCAGCAGCGCCCGACAGACTGCAACGGAGACCCAGTACTTC. It translates to CASSARQTATETQYF. Looking up the rest from reference TRBV7-9 and TRBJ2-5 gives the full variable domain: DTGVSQNPRHKITKRGQNVTFRCDPISEHNRLYWYRQTLGQGPEFLTYFQNEAQLEKSRLLSDRFSAERPKGSFSTLEIQRTEQGDSAMYLCASSARQTATETQYFGPGTRLLVL.